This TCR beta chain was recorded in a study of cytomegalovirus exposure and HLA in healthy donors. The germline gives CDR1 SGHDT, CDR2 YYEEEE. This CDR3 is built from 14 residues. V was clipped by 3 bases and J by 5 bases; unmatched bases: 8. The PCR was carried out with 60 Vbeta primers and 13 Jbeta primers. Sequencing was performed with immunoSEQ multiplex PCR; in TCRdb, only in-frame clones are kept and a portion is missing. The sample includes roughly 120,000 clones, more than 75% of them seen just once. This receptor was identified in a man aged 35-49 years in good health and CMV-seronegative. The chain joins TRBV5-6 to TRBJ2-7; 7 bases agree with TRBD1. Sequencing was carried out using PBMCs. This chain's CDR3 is CASSWGQRQDEQYF. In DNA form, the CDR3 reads TGTGCCAGCAGCTGGGGACAGCGCCAGGACGAGCAGTACTTC.